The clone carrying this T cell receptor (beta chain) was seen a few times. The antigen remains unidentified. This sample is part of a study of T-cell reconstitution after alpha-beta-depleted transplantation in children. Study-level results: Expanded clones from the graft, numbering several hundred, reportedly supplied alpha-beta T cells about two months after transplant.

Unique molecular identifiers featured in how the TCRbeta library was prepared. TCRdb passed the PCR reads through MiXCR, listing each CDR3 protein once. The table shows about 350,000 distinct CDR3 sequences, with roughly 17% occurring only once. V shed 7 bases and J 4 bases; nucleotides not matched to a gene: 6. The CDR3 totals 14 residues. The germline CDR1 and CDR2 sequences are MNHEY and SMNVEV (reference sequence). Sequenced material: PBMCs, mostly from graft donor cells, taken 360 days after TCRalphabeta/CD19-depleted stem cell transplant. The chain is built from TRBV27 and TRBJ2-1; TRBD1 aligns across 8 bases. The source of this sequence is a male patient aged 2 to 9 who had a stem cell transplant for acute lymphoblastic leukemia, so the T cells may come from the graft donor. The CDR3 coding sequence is TGTGCCAGCACATCCGGGACAGGATACAATGAGCAGTTCTTC. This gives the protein CASTSGTGYNEQFF.